A selection of T cell receptor beta chains follows, all from one sample in a study of shared clonotypes between healthy human individuals. Produced via immunoSEQ multiplex PCR; TCRdb's table is partial and in-frame only. The sample consists of some 2,000,000 clones, around 95% of them appearing once. The sequenced sample consisted of naive CD4+ T cells sorted from blood. These receptor sequences come from a young man in good health. Both conserved end residues are part of each CDR3. A D gene is named only where the DNA matches it firmly. A clone size is listed for some rows: how often the clone was seen (once, few, many), or a class if it is expanded.

clone_size j_call d_call v_call cdr3_aa cdr3_nt
NA TRBJ2-1 NA TRBV2 CASSEVRSSYNEQFF TGTGCCAGCAGTGAAGTAAGGAGCTCCTACAATGAGCAGTTCTTC
NA TRBJ2-3 NA TRBV18 CASSSLEMADTQYF TGTGCCAGCTCATCTTTAGAGATGGCAGATACGCAGTATTTT
NA TRBJ1-1 TRBD1 TRBV18 CASSRQTGGPTEAFF TGTGCCAGCTCACGGCAGACAGGGGGCCCCACTGAAGCTTTCTTT
NA TRBJ1-1 TRBD1 TRBV19 CASSSDRVSEAFF TGTGCCAGTAGCTCTGACAGGGTTTCTGAAGCTTTCTTT
NA TRBJ1-3 NA TRBV19 CASYPSGSGNTIYF TGTGCCAGTTATCCCAGTGGCTCTGGAAACACCATATATTTT
NA TRBJ1-2 NA TRBV5-6 CASSSIRASAEFIGGYTF TGTGCCAGCAGCTCGATACGGGCGTCCGCCGAATTTATCGGGGGCTACACCTTC
NA TRBJ2-2 NA TRBV4-3 CASNQVRAANTGELFF TGCGCCAGCAACCAAGTACGAGCTGCGAACACCGGGGAGCTGTTTTTT
once TRBJ2-3 NA TRBV7-7 CASSFLKAGRHTDTQYF TGTGCTAGCAGCTTCCTAAAGGCAGGCCGTCACACAGATACGCAGTATTTT
NA TRBJ1-6 TRBD1 TRBV6-1 CASSYRDRGDSPLHF TGTGCCAGCAGCTACCGGGACAGGGGTGATTCACCCCTCCACTTT
NA TRBJ2-1 NA TRBV7-3 CASSLTGGLPNEQFF TGTGCCAGCAGCTTAACAGGCGGACTCCCCAATGAGCAGTTCTTC
NA TRBJ1-6 NA TRBV5-4 CASSSRESYNSPLHF TGTGCCAGCAGCTCTCGGGAATCCTATAATTCACCCCTCCACTTT